The 25 T cell receptor beta chains presented below share a single source sample, sequenced in a study of shared clonotypes between healthy human individuals. TCRdb keeps only in-frame clones here, not all; method: immunoSEQ multiplex PCR. This table holds around 2.5 million clones, approximately 93% found once. The sequenced material came from naive CD4+ T cells from PBMCs. The subset is: CD45RA+ positively selected. The receptors were sampled from a man in his late teens or twenties in good health. Some clones in this sample may be carry-over from other donors' samples.

The genes are TRBV19 and TRBJ1-2, with D unclear. V lost 1 base and J lost 7, with 22 bases in between. Germline V gives CDR1 LNHDA, CDR2 SQIVND (reference sequence). The CDR3 is 17 residues long. CDR3 amino acids: CASSIVAGRRFISGYTF. The CDR3 DNA sequence: TGTGCCAGTAGTATAGTTGCTGGCAGGCGGTTTATCTCTGGCTACACCTTC. The whole variable domain, remainder taken from reference TRBV19 and TRBJ1-2, is DGGITQSPKYLFRKEGQNVTLSCEQNLNHDAMYWYRQDPGQGLRLIYYSQIVNDFQKGDIAEGYSVSREKKESFPLTVTSAQKNPTAFYLCASSIVAGRRFISGYTFGSGTRLTVV.

This sequence joins TRBV30 and TRBJ1-3; D not certain. The CDR3 sequence is 18 residues long. Germline CDR1 reads GTSNPN; CDR2 reads SVGIG (reference sequence). V lost 0 bases and J lost 0, with 18 bases in between. The CDR3 protein is CAWSVKSYRRVSGNTIYF. The CDR3 region has the DNA TGTGCCTGGAGTGTAAAGTCTTACCGCCGGGTCTCTGGAAACACCATATATTTT.

This clone appeared once. V is TRBV30 and J is TRBJ1-6, with D possibly matching TRBD1 (5 bases). In germline, CDR1 is GTSNPN, CDR2 SVGIG (reference sequence). V lost 3 bases to trimming and J lost 0 bases, with 9 bases between them. This CDR3 region has 15 residues. The DNA of the CDR3 is TGTGCCTGGAGAGAGGGGAGCTCCTATAATTCACCCCTCCACTTT. Its translation is CAWREGSSYNSPLHF.

CDR3 amino acids: CAWSQQEEKLFF. The CDR3 DNA reads as TGTGCCTGGAGCCAACAGGAAGAAAAACTGTTTTTT. The genes are TRBV30 and TRBJ1-4; D is perhaps TRBD1 (5 bases). CDR1 is GTSNPN and CDR2 is SVGIG in the germline V gene (reference sequence). The germline V and J ends were trimmed by 3 bases and 8 bases, with 10 bases remaining between them. This CDR3 has 12 amino acids.

The V call is TRBV4-1, the J call TRBJ2-1; D remains unclear. V lost 0 bases and J 9 bases, leaving 12 bases between the germline ends. Germline lookup yields CDR1 MGHRA and CDR2 YSYEKL. CDR3 size: 14 residues. The DNA for the CDR3 is TGCGCCAGCAGCCAAGATTCGACGAGAGGTGAGCAGTTCTTC. Translated, it gives CASSQDSTRGEQFF.

Comments on this clone: The sample carries other DNA sequences with the same CDR3. The chain couples TRBV19 to TRBJ2-5; a possible D gene is TRBD1 (6 bases). V was clipped by 3 bases and J by 2 bases, with 10 bases between them. Looked up from germline, CDR1 is LNHDA and CDR2 is SQIVND (reference sequence). The CDR3 is made up of 14 amino acids. The CDR3 here is CASSIAGVQETQYF. The DNA of the CDR3 is TGTGCCAGTAGTATTGCAGGGGTTCAAGAGACCCAGTACTTC.

This chain uses TRBV2 with TRBJ2-6, with no clear D. V was clipped by 3 bases and J by 3 bases, with 3 bases between them. The CDR3 has 13 residues. Germline assignment: CDR1 SNHLY and CDR2 FYNNEI. CDR3 region: CASSDGGANVLTF. The CDR3 DNA follows: TGTGCCAGCAGTGATGGTGGGGCCAACGTCCTGACTTTC.

This clone was recorded only once. This sample includes further DNA sequences coding for the same CDR3. The chain joins TRBV19 to TRBJ2-7; 8 nucleotides match TRBD1. Germline-derived CDR1 and CDR2 are LNHDA and SQIVND (reference sequence). J was trimmed by 0 bases and V by 2 bases; bases with no gene match: 3. The CDR3 sequence is 15 residues long. This CDR3 is CASSIPGTGSYEQYF. For the CDR3, the DNA is TGTGCCAGTAGTATACCCGGGACAGGCTCCTACGAGCAGTACTTC.

J is TRBJ1-6 and V is TRBV2; unclear D gene. The CDR3 runs to 14 residues. CDR1 is SNHLY and CDR2 is FYNNEI in the germline V gene. V shed 5 bases and J shed 6 bases, with 11 bases lying between them. The chain's CDR3 is CASSMTGLNSPLHF. As DNA, the CDR3 is TGTGCCAGCAGTATGACGGGTCTTAATTCACCCCTCCACTTT.

The genes are TRBV19 and TRBJ2-2; D not resolved. Deletions cut 3 bases from V and 0 bases from J, with 5 bases between. The CDR3 length is 14 residues. Germline CDR1 and CDR2: LNHDA and SQIVND (reference sequence). The CDR3 here is CASSMDPNTGELFF. The CDR3 DNA sequence: TGTGCCAGTAGTATGGACCCGAACACCGGGGAGCTGTTTTTT.

The genes are TRBV28 and TRBJ1-2; unclear D gene. CDR3 size: 11 residues. In germline, CDR1 is MDHEN, CDR2 SYDVKM. V was trimmed by 6 bases and J by 5 bases, leaving 7 bases between them. CDR3 in amino acids: CASRERYGYTF. The CDR3 coding sequence is TGTGCCAGCAGAGAACGTTATGGCTACACCTTC.

The chain combines TRBV5-6 with TRBJ2-7; D unclear. CDR1 is SGHDT and CDR2 is YYEEEE in the germline V gene. V gave up 1 base and J gave up 0 bases, with 17 bases separating them. The CDR3 totals 17 residues. The CDR3 spells CASSLRGLGKSSYEQYF. In DNA, the CDR3 is TGTGCCAGCAGCTTGCGTGGCCTGGGGAAGAGCTCCTACGAGCAGTACTTC.

On this clone: Other DNA sequences within the sample encode an identical CDR3. The chain joins TRBV5-1 to TRBJ2-7, with a tentative D call TRBD2 (5 bases). Germline V gives CDR1 SGHRS, CDR2 YFSETQ. This CDR3 contains 14 residues. V was shortened by 2 bases and J by 0 bases, with 9 bases between the two germline ends. CDR3 DNA sequence: TGCGCCAGCAGCTTTACAGCGGACTCCTACGAGCAGTACTTC. As protein: CASSFTADSYEQYF.

J is TRBJ2-5 and V is TRBV7-9, with D unclear. Trimming left V 7 bases short and J 3 bases short, with 15 bases between. This CDR3 contains 14 residues. Germline V gene sequence: CDR1 SEHNR, CDR2 FQNEAQ (reference sequence). CDR3 nucleotides: TGTGCCAGCAACCTACCAGGTCCTGAAGAGACCCAGTACTTC. It is translated as CASNLPGPEETQYF.

The rearrangement links TRBV19 to TRBJ2-7, with no clear D. This CDR3 has 16 residues. V lost 5 bases to trimming and J lost 0 bases, with 17 bases between them. Germline V CDR1 and CDR2: LNHDA, SQIVND (reference sequence). The DNA for the CDR3 is TGTGCCAGTAGTGCCCTGCGACCTCCTAGCTCCTACGAGCAGTACTTC. The encoded protein is CASSALRPPSSYEQYF.

The gene calls are TRBV7-9 and TRBJ1-1, with D unresolved. This CDR3 is 11 amino acids long. V lost 6 bases and J 10 bases, leaving 12 bases between the germline ends. Germline V gene data show CDR1 as SEHNR and CDR2 as FQNEAQ (reference sequence). The CDR3, as DNA: TGTGCCAGCAGTCAAGTCCTCGGAGCTTTCTTT. Translation: CASSQVLGAFF.

The rearrangement uses TRBV1 and TRBJ2-7; the table's TRBD2 call for D was not verified on the DNA. TRBV1 is described as a pseudogene. This CDR3 region has 13 residues. The CDR3 sequence: CTSSQDRSGEQYF. The CDR3 region has the DNA TGCACCAGCAGCCAAGATAGATCGGGAGAGCAGTACTTC.

This chain uses TRBV11-2 with TRBJ2-3; TRBD2 matches 9 bases. The germline V gene has CDR1 SGHAT and CDR2 FQNNGV. V shed 1 base and J 0 bases; nucleotides not matched to a gene: 5. The CDR3 has 17 residues. The CDR3 spells CASSLAPAGGSTDTQYF. The CDR3 nucleotides are TGTGCCAGCAGCTTAGCGCCAGCGGGGGGTAGCACAGATACGCAGTATTTT.

V is TRBV6-5 and J is TRBJ1-1; 8 positions match TRBD1. The CDR3 runs to 15 residues. Germline V gives CDR1 MNHEY, CDR2 SVGAGI. V dropped 2 bases and J dropped 12; count of bases not matched to a gene: 14. CDR3 residues: CASSYDRDRSSWTFF. The CDR3 DNA reads as TGTGCCAGCAGTTACGATAGGGACAGGAGTTCGTGGACTTTCTTT.

The genes are TRBV5-1 and TRBJ1-2; D is possibly TRBD1 (6 bases). The V and J ends lost 5 bases and 3 bases respectively, with 17 bases between them. CDR3 length equals 15 residues. The germline V gene encodes CDR1 SGHRS and CDR2 YFSETQ. CDR3 protein: CASRLQGSVDYGYTF. The CDR3 nucleotides read TGCGCCAGCAGATTACAGGGAAGTGTCGACTATGGCTACACCTTC.

The chain has TRBV5-1 and TRBJ2-2, with unresolved D. The V end lost 4 bases, the J end lost 2 bases, and 15 bases lay between the germline ends. The germline gives CDR1 SGHRS, CDR2 YFSETQ. CDR3 length equals 16 residues. CDR3 loop: CASSPPPGGNTGELFF. CDR3 DNA sequence: TGCGCCAGCAGCCCCCCCCCTGGCGGAAACACCGGGGAGCTGTTTTTT. Full variable domain (rest looked up from reference TRBV5-1 and TRBJ2-2): KAGVTQTPRYLIKTRGQQVTLSCSPISGHRSVSWYQQTPGQGLQFLFEYFSETQRNKGNFPGRFSGRQFSNSRSEMNVSTLELGDSALYLCASSPPPGGNTGELFFGEGSRLTVL.

The table lists this clone with a few counts. V usage is TRBV5-4 and J usage is TRBJ1-1; no clear D. This CDR3 has 13 amino acids. CDR1 and CDR2 from the germline V gene are SGHNT and YYREEE (reference sequence). V was clipped by 4 bases and J by 0 bases, with 7 bases between them. This CDR3 reads CASSLQMNTEAFF. The DNA of the CDR3 is TGTGCCAGCAGCCTCCAGATGAACACTGAAGCTTTCTTT.

The rearrangement uses TRBV5-1 and TRBJ2-1; 14 bases are a match to TRBD2. This CDR3 spans 16 amino acids. The germline gives CDR1 SGHRS, CDR2 YFSETQ. The trim removed 3 bases at V and 9 bases at J, leaving 8 bases unmatched. This chain's CDR3 is CASSYTGTSGRGEQFF. CDR3 bases: TGCGCCAGCAGCTACACCGGGACTAGCGGGAGAGGTGAGCAGTTCTTC.

The CDR3 is CASSPWTSGRSSSTDTQYF. The DNA for the CDR3 is TGTGCCAGCAGCCCCTGGACTAGCGGGAGGTCATCTAGCACAGATACGCAGTATTTT. The rearrangement links TRBV7-2 to TRBJ2-3, with 14 bases matching TRBD2. V was clipped by 5 bases and J by 0 bases; unmatched bases: 10. Per germline, CDR1 SGHTA and CDR2 FQGNSA. The CDR3 extends over 19 amino acids.

The rearrangement links TRBV4-3 to TRBJ2-7; unclear D gene. From germline, CDR1 is LGHNA and CDR2 YSLEER. The V end lost 1 base, the J end lost 0 bases, and 10 bases lay between the germline ends. This CDR3 comprises 15 residues. The CDR3 spells CASSQATSTSYEQYF. The CDR3 DNA is TGCGCCAGCAGCCAAGCAACCAGTACCTCCTACGAGCAGTACTTC.